The 3 T cell receptor beta chains in this list originate from one sample, sequenced in a study of blood T cell repertoires in COVID-19. The assay was immunoSEQ multiplex PCR, and TCRdb's table has in-frame clones only and misses some. The repertoire holds 55,000 to 70,000 clones, with 88% as singletons. What was sequenced was peripheral blood. Every receptor here comes from a woman aged 45 to 65 with active or convalescent COVID-19.

The chain uses TRBV23-1 and TRBJ2-3; 7 bases are shared with TRBD2. TRBV23-1 is marked as an open reading frame, function uncertain. The J segment lost 0 bases and the V segment lost 2 bases, leaving 5 bases of the junction unmatched. The length of the CDR3 is 16 residues. The CDR3 nucleotides are TGCGCCAGCAGTCAAGTGATAGCGGGTAGCACAGATACGCAGTATTTT. This encodes CASSQVIAGSTDTQYF.

This clone came up once. The chain links TRBV2 to TRBJ1-5, with 8 bases fitting TRBD1. CDR3 length: 17 residues. Germline CDR1 SNHLY, CDR2 FYNNEI. J lost 2 bases, V lost 6 bases, and 12 bases had no gene match. As DNA, the CDR3 is TGTGCCAGCAGATTGTTTCAGGGGGCCGGGCGCAATCAGCCCCAGCATTTT. It specifies CASRLFQGAGRNQPQHF.

This chain uses TRBV12-3 or TRBV12-4 with TRBJ2-7; TRBD1 might be the D (5 bases). The CDR3 runs to 10 residues. V was trimmed by 6 bases and J by 7 bases, leaving 7 bases between them. The CDR3 protein is CASRGREQYF. Written as DNA, the CDR3 is TGTGCCAGCAGGGGGCGGGAGCAGTACTTC.